Listed below are T cell receptor beta chains from one sample, sequenced in a study. TCRdb passed the RT-PCR reads through MiXCR, listing each CDR3 protein once. The sample yields around 700,000 distinct CDR3 sequences, approximately 15% seen once. The sequenced material came from memory CD4+ T cells from blood. These receptors came from a female donor in good health, serving as a healthy control. Each CDR3 is given with its conserved first and last residue. Fields, in order: clone size, V gene, D gene, J gene, CDR3 protein, CDR3 DNA. A D gene is named only where the DNA matches it firmly. For some rows the clone size is stated as once, few or many, or as a class when expanded; others skip it.

clone_size: few
v_call: TRBV12-3/TRBV12-4
d_call: TRBD1
j_call: TRBJ1-5
cdr3_aa: CASSLADRGLQPQHF
cdr3_nt: TGTGCCAGCAGTTTAGCGGACAGGGGGCTTCAGCCCCAGCATTTT

clone_size: NA
v_call: TRBV12-3/TRBV12-4
d_call: NA
j_call: TRBJ1-1
cdr3_aa: CASSSEHTEAFF
cdr3_nt: TGTGCCAGCAGCTCCGAGCACACTGAAGCTTTCTTT

clone_size: NA
v_call: TRBV27
d_call: NA
j_call: TRBJ1-4
cdr3_aa: CASSWGTGTENEKLFF
cdr3_nt: TGTGCCAGCAGTTGGGGAACCGGGACGGAGAATGAAAAACTGTTTTTT

clone_size: few
v_call: TRBV5-6
d_call: TRBD2
j_call: TRBJ2-2
cdr3_aa: CASSRRGLAELNTGELFF
cdr3_nt: TGTGCCAGCAGCCGCCGTGGACTAGCGGAGCTGAACACCGGGGAGCTGTTTTTT

clone_size: many
v_call: TRBV30
d_call: NA
j_call: TRBJ2-5
cdr3_aa: CAWSVLETQYF
cdr3_nt: TGTGCCTGGAGTGTACTGGAGACCCAGTACTTC

clone_size: NA
v_call: TRBV6-1
d_call: TRBD2
j_call: TRBJ2-3
cdr3_aa: CASRVAGGPETTDTQYF
cdr3_nt: TGTGCCAGCAGGGTAGCGGGGGGGCCGGAGACCACAGATACGCAGTATTTT

clone_size: NA
v_call: TRBV2
d_call: NA
j_call: TRBJ2-7
cdr3_aa: CASMIGAGQYF
cdr3_nt: TGTGCCAGCATGATAGGTGCCGGGCAGTACTTC

clone_size: few
v_call: TRBV7-2
d_call: NA
j_call: TRBJ1-1
cdr3_aa: CASSLGGVTNTEAFF
cdr3_nt: TGTGCCAGCAGCTTGGGAGGGGTTACGAACACTGAAGCTTTCTTT

clone_size: once
v_call: TRBV27
d_call: NA
j_call: TRBJ2-1
cdr3_aa: CASSSSHLGQFF
cdr3_nt: TGTGCCAGCAGTTCTAGCCATTTGGGGCAGTTCTTC

clone_size: few
v_call: TRBV5-1
d_call: NA
j_call: TRBJ1-1
cdr3_aa: CASSLGGAKSQAFF
cdr3_nt: TGCGCCAGCAGCTTGGGAGGGGCCAAGTCCCAAGCTTTCTTT

clone_size: NA
v_call: TRBV3-1
d_call: NA
j_call: TRBJ1-1
cdr3_aa: CASSWWGNTEAFF
cdr3_nt: TGTGCCAGCAGCTGGTGGGGGAACACTGAAGCTTTCTTT

clone_size: few
v_call: TRBV20-1
d_call: TRBD2
j_call: TRBJ2-1
cdr3_aa: CSAPAASGRVRNEQFF
cdr3_nt: TGCAGTGCCCCCGCGGCTAGCGGGAGGGTTAGGAATGAGCAGTTCTTC

clone_size: NA
v_call: TRBV7-2
d_call: TRBD2
j_call: TRBJ2-3
cdr3_aa: CATSAGPFTDTQYF
cdr3_nt: TGTGCCACCTCAGCGGGACCGTTCACAGATACGCAGTATTTT

clone_size: many
v_call: TRBV12-3/TRBV12-4
d_call: NA
j_call: TRBJ2-1
cdr3_aa: CASSYTGSSYNEQFF
cdr3_nt: TGTGCCAGCAGTTATACGGGGAGCTCCTACAATGAGCAGTTCTTC

clone_size: few
v_call: TRBV2
d_call: NA
j_call: TRBJ1-5
cdr3_aa: CASSEALSGISQHF
cdr3_nt: TGTGCCAGCAGTGAAGCGCTTTCTGGCATTTCCCAGCATTTT

clone_size: NA
v_call: TRBV2
d_call: NA
j_call: TRBJ2-5
cdr3_aa: CASIYSVGETQYF
cdr3_nt: TGTGCCAGCATATACTCAGTGGGGGAGACCCAGTACTTC

clone_size: NA
v_call: TRBV28
d_call: NA
j_call: TRBJ1-6
cdr3_aa: CASSLQGTGSPLHF
cdr3_nt: TGTGCCAGCAGCCTACAGGGAACGGGATCACCCCTCCACTTT

clone_size: few
v_call: TRBV11-2
d_call: NA
j_call: TRBJ1-1
cdr3_aa: CASSLDLNGYTEAFF
cdr3_nt: TGTGCCAGCAGCTTAGATCTTAACGGCTACACTGAAGCTTTCTTT